A single sample gave rise to the 10 T cell receptor beta chains below, sequenced in a study of human T cells and chemical hapten exposure. TCRdb reprocessed the RACE reads with MiXCR, giving one entry per CDR3 protein. The sample consists of over 85,000 distinct CDR3 sequences, around 9% of them appearing once. Time point meaning: healthy volunteer bleed at 2 weeks. The authors extracted total RNA from unfractionated whole blood. Sequencing was done on a sample of whole blood. The receptors were gathered from a female donor in good health. Some clones in this sample may be carry-over from other donors' samples.

V and J are TRBV3-1 and TRBJ2-7; 8 bases fit TRBD2. Germline V CDR1 and CDR2: LGHDT, YNNKEL (reference sequence). This CDR3 spans 16 amino acids. V shed 3 bases, J shed 0 bases, and the junction held 7 bases outside the gene matches. CDR3 coding DNA: TGTGCCAGCAGCCACCGGGGACTAGGGACCTCCTACGAGCAGTACTTC. Translated, it gives CASSHRGLGTSYEQYF.

This clonotype showed up many times. The rearrangement joins TRBV12-3 or TRBV12-4 to TRBJ2-5; no definite D call. The CDR3 extends over 15 amino acids. Trimming pared 5 bases from V and 0 bases from J, leaving 13 bases between. The CDR3, as DNA: TGTGCCAGCAGTCGTTCGGTGGAGTACCAAGAGACCCAGTACTTC. It encodes CASSRSVEYQETQYF.

The V call is TRBV11-2, the J call TRBJ1-1; tentatively, D is TRBD1 (6 bases). Germline-derived CDR1 and CDR2 are SGHAT and FQNNGV. The CDR3 is made up of 19 amino acids. Trimming cost V 3 bases and J 0 bases, with 23 bases left between them. The CDR3 sequence is CASSFYPNWDTIMNTEAFF. The CDR3 DNA sequence: TGTGCCAGCAGCTTTTACCCTAATTGGGACACTATCATGAACACTGAAGCTTTCTTT.

The chain couples TRBV5-6 to TRBJ2-1; no reliable D call. With 0 bases removed from V and 3 bases from J, the gap between germline ends came to 10 bases. The CDR3 is made up of 15 amino acids. Germline V gene lookup returns CDR1 SGHDT and CDR2 YYEEEE. CDR3 DNA: TGTGCCAGCAGCTTGGGATTCGCGGTCTACAATGAGCAGTTCTTC. This sequence encodes CASSLGFAVYNEQFF.

For this clonotype: A read error may explain this, as a much larger clone is one base away. The CDR3 DNA sequence: TGTGCCAGCAGTTTAGGGAGTCAGCCCCAGCATTTT. Its protein is CASSLGSQPQHF. The chain combines TRBV12-3 or TRBV12-4 with TRBJ1-5; no clear D. Trimming shortened V by 1 base and J by 6 bases, and 4 bases separated the two germline ends. The CDR3 has 12 residues.

This clonotype was seen at least ten times. The V gene is TRBV6-6, the J gene TRBJ1-1; no clear D. Trimming removed 7 bases at V and 10 bases at J, with 16 bases between. There are 12 residues in the CDR3. Per the germline V gene, CDR1 is MNHNY and CDR2 is SVGAGI (reference sequence). CDR3 nucleotides: TGTGCCAGCATAGGACCGCAGGACTTAGCTTTCTTT. It codes for CASIGPQDLAFF.

This clonotype was counted ten times or more. The chain recombines TRBV28 with TRBJ2-7; 16 positions agree with TRBD2. CDR3 length equals 19 residues. V lost 5 bases, J lost 3 bases, and 13 bases stayed unmatched. CDR1 MDHEN and CDR2 SYDVKM come from the germline V gene. CDR3 DNA: TGTGCCAGCAGTAGGCTACCGGGACTAGCGGGAGGGCCGAACTACGAGCAGTACTTC. This translates into CASSRLPGLAGGPNYEQYF.

This clonotype was counted between two and nine times. The V call is TRBV7-9, the J call TRBJ2-2; TRBD2 agrees at 7 bases. CDR1 and CDR2 from the germline V gene are SEHNR and FQNEAQ (reference sequence). This CDR3 spans 15 amino acids. Trimming at V came to 2 bases and at J to 4 bases, leaving 4 bases not matched to a gene. The CDR3 spells CASSLLAGTTGELFF. The DNA of the CDR3 is TGTGCCAGCAGCTTATTAGCGGGTACCACCGGGGAGCTGTTTTTT.

The chain recombines TRBV7-2 with TRBJ2-7; D is unclear. Between the trimmed V and J ends, which lost 1 base and 6 bases, there was a span of 7 bases. The CDR3 is made up of 12 amino acids. From germline, CDR1 is SGHTA and CDR2 FQGNSA. The CDR3: CASSLGHSEQYF. The CDR3 DNA reads TGTGCCAGCAGCTTAGGCCACTCCGAGCAGTACTTC. The entire variable domain, with the rest obtained from reference TRBV7-2 and TRBJ2-7, is as follows: GAGVSQSPSNKVTEKGKDVELRCDPISGHTALYWYRQSLGQGLEFLIYFQGNSAPDKSGLPSDRFSAERTGGSVSTLTIQRTQQEDSAVYLCASSLGHSEQYFGPGTRLTVT.

The J gene is TRBJ1-1, the V gene TRBV5-1, with D tentatively TRBD1 (5 bases). Germline CDR1 is SGHRS and CDR2 is YFSETQ. This CDR3 has 13 amino acids. With 1 base removed from V and 10 bases from J, the gap between germline ends came to 14 bases. CDR3 coding DNA: TGCGCCAGCAGCTTGAACCCGTCGGGGGGAGCTTTCTTT. It translates to CASSLNPSGGAFF.